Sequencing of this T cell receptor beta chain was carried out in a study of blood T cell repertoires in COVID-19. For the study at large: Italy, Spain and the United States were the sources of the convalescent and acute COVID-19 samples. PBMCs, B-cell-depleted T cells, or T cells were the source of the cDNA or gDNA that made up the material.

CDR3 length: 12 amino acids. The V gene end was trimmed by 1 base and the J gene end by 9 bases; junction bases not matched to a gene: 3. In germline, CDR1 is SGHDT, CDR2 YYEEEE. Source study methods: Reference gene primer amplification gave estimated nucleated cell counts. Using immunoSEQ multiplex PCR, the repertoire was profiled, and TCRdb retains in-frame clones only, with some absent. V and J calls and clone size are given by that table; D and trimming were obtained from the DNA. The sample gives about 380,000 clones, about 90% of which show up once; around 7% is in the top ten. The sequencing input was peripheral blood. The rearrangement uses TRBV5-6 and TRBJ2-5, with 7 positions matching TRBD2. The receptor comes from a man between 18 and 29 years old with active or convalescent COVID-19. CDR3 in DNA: TGTGCCAGCAGCTTGCATGGGGGGGCCCAGTACTTC. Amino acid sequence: CASSLHGGAQYF.